This T cell receptor beta chain comes out of a study of CD8 T cells in ankylosing spondylitis. Study outcomes and limitations: From matched ankylosing spondylitis synovial fluid, disease-linked clones were reportedly recovered at significantly enriched levels. Earlier literature documents some of the motif variants in reactive arthritis synovial fluid and blood.

The authors made TCR beta libraries by quantitative 5'-RACE with molecular barcodes. From the 5' RACE reads, TCRdb called clonotypes with MiXCR, one entry per CDR3 protein. The sample lists over 110,000 distinct CDR3 sequences, more than 7% occurring once. This clonotype was seen repeatedly, ten times or more. Its specificity is not known. The TCR originated in a male donor with ankylosing spondylitis. Sequencing was carried out using synovial fluid, either unsorted or a sorted T cell fraction (not recorded which).

CDR3 loop: CSDWGRVADTQYF. CDR3 bases: TGCAGTGATTGGGGGAGGGTCGCAGATACGCAGTATTTT. V usage is TRBV20-1 and J usage is TRBJ2-3, with 7 nucleotides matching TRBD2. Germline V lookup: CDR1 DFQATT, CDR2 SNEGSKA (reference sequence). The length of the CDR3 is 13 residues. J lost 4 bases, V lost 7 bases, and 8 bases had no gene match.